This TCR beta chain was documented in a study of blood T cells in healthy people across ages. Germline V gene lookup returns CDR1 SNHLY and CDR2 FYNNEI. Trimming pared 4 bases from V and 7 bases from J, leaving 17 bases between. This CDR3 has 15 residues. The use of a sample-barcoded 5' primer and a J-beta primer mix characterized a second PCR of roughly 6 to 11 cycles. From the 5' RACE reads, TCRdb called clonotypes with MiXCR, one entry per CDR3 protein. The sample carries 2 million or so distinct CDR3 sequences, roughly 52% recorded once. The sequenced sample was blood. This TCR was sampled from a woman between 40 and 50 years old in good health. The genes are TRBV2 and TRBJ2-1; possibly TRBD2 for D (6 bases). CDR3 residues: CASSGEASLRNEQFF. The CDR3 DNA reads TGTGCCAGCAGTGGGGAGGCTAGTCTGCGGAATGAGCAGTTCTTC.